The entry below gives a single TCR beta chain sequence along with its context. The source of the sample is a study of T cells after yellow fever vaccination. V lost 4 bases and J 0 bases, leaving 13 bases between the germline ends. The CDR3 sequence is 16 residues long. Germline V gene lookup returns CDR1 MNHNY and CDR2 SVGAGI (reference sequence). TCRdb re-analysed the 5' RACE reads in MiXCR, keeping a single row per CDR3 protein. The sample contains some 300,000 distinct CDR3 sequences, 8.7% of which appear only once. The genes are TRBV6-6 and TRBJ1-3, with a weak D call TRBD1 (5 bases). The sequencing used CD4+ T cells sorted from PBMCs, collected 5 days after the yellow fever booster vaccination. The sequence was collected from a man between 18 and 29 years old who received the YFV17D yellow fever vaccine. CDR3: CASSSGTANSGNTIYF. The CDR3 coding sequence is TGTGCCAGCAGTTCCGGGACCGCCAACTCTGGAAACACCATATATTTT.